This TCR beta chain emerged from a study of T cell responses to AZD1222 COVID-19 vaccine. General observations from the study: The study identified only six AZD1222 recipients as seropositive at baseline. Two AZD1222 administrations were followed by greater Spike-specific TCR breadth and depth.

Only in-frame clones appear in the TCRdb table, and some are missing; sequencing was by immunoSEQ multiplex PCR. The sample shows roughly 190,000 clones, about 89% of them seen only once. The analysis combined second doses at about 4 or about 12 weeks. Turning to this clone: The target antigen is unknown.

The CDR3 totals 17 residues. V was pared by 3 bases and J by 6 bases, with 11 bases of the junction left unmatched. Germline CDR1 and CDR2: LGHNA and YSLEER. The sample in question was peripheral blood, obtained 28 days after the second AZD1222 dose. The rearrangement links TRBV4-3 to TRBJ2-2; TRBD1 aligns across 9 bases. This receptor was obtained from an adult who received the AZD1222 COVID-19 vaccine. CDR3 sequence (DNA): TGCGCCAGCAGCCACGTCCCGGGACAGGGTTTCGCCGGGGAGCTGTTTTTT. It encodes CASSHVPGQGFAGELFF.